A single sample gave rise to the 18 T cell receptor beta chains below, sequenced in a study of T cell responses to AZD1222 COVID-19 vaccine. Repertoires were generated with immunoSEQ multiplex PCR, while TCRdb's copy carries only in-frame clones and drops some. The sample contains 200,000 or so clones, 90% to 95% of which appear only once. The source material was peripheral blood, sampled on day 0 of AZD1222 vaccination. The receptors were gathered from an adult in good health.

The CDR3: CASSGKRAYEQYF. The DNA of the CDR3 is TGTGCCAGCAGTGGTAAAAGAGCCTACGAGCAGTACTTC. The chain carries TRBV12-3 or TRBV12-4 and TRBJ2-7; D is unresolved. V was pared by 5 bases and J by 2 bases, with 10 bases between. The CDR3 runs to 13 residues.

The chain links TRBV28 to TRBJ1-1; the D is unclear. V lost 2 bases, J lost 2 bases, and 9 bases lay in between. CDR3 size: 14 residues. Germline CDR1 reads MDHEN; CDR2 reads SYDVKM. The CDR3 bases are TGTGCCAGCAGTTTAATTGTCAGAAACACTGAAGCTTTCTTT. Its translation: CASSLIVRNTEAFF.

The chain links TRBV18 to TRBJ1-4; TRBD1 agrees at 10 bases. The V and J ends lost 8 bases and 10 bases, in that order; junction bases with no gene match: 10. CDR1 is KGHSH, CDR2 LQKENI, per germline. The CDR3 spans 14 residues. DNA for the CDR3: TGTGCCAGCGGTCGGGACAGGGGCTCCGTAAAACTGTTTTTT. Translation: CASGRDRGSVKLFF.

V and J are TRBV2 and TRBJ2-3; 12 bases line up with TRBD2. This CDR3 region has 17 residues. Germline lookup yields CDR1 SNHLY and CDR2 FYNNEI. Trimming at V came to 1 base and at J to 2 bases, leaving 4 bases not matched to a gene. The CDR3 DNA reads TGTGCCAGCAGTGAAGTGAGACTAGCGGGAGACACAGATACGCAGTATTTT. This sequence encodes CASSEVRLAGDTDTQYF.

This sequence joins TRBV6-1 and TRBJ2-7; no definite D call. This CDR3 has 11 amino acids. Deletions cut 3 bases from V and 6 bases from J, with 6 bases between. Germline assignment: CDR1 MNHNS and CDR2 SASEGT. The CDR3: CASSDSFEQYF. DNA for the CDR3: TGTGCCAGCAGTGACAGTTTCGAGCAGTACTTC.

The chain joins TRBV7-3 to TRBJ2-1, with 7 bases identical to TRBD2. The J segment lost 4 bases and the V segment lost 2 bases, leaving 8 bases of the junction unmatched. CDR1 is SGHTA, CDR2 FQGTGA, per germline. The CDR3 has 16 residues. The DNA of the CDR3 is TGTGCCAGCAGCTTAGGTCACAGACTAGCATACAATGAGCAGTTCTTC. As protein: CASSLGHRLAYNEQFF.

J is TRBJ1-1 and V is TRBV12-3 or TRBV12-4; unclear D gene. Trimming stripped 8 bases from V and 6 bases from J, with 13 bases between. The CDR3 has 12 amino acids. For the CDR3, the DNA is TGTGCCAGCGGAGCCTTGTTGGCTGAAGCTTTCTTT. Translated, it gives CASGALLAEAFF.

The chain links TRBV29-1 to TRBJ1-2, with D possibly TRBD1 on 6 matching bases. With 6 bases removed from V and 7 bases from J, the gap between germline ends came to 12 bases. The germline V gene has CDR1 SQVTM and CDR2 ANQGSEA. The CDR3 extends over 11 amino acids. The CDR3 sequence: CSVLTGGGYTF. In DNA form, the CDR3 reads TGCAGCGTACTGACAGGCGGTGGCTACACCTTC.

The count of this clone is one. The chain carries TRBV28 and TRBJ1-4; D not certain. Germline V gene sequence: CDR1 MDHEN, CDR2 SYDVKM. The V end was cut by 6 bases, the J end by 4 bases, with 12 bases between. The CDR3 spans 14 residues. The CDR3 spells CASRKGRINEKLFF. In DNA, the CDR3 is TGTGCCAGCAGGAAAGGACGGATTAATGAAAAACTGTTTTTT.

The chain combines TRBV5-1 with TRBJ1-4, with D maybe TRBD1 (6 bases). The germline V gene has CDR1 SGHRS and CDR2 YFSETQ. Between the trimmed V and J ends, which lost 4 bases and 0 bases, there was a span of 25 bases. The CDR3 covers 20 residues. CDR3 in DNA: TGCGCCAGCAGCCCGATGAGGAGTCAGGGGACATCCGCAACTAATGAAAAACTGTTTTTT. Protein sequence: CASSPMRSQGTSATNEKLFF.

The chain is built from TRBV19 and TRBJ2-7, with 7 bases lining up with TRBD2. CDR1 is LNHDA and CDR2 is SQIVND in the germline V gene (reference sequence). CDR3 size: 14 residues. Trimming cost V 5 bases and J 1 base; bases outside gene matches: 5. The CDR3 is CASSSTSASYEQYF. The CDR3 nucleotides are TGTGCCAGTAGTTCTACTAGCGCATCCTACGAGCAGTACTTC.

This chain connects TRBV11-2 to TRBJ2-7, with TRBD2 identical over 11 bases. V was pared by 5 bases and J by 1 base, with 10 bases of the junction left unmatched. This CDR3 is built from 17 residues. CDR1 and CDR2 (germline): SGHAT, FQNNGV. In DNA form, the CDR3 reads TGTGCCAGCAGCGCTAGCGGGAGGCCCCTTACATCCTACGAGCAGTACTTC. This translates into CASSASGRPLTSYEQYF.

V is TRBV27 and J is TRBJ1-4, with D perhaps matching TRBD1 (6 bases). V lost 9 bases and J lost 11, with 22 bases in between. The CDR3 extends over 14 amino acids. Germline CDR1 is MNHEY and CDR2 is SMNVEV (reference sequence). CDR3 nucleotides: TGTGCCAGTCTCCCGGGACAAAACCGAGAGAAACTGTTTTTT. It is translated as CASLPGQNREKLFF.

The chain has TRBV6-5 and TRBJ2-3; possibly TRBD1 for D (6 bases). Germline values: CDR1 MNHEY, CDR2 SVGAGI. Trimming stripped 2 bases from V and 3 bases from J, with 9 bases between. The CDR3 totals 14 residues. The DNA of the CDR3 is TGTGCCAGCAGTTACAGGGGGAGAACAGATACGCAGTATTTT. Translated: CASSYRGRTDTQYF.

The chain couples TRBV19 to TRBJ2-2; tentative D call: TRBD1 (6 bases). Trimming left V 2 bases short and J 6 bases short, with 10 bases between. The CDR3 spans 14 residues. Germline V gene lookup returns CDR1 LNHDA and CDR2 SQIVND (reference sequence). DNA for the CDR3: TGTGCCAGTAGTATATTGGGGGCCCCCGGGGAGCTGTTTTTT. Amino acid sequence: CASSILGAPGELFF.

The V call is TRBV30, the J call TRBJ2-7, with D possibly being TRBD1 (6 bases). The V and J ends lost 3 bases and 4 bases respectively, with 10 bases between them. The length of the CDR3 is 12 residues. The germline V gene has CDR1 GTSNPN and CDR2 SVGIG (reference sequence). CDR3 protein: CAWRQGTYEQYF. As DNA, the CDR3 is TGTGCCTGGAGACAGGGAACGTACGAGCAGTACTTC.

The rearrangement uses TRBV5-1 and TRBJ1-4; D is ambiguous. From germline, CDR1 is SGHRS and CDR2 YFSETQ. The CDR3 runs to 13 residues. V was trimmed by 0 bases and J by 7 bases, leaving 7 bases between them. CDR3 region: CASSLATGEKLFF. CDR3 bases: TGCGCCAGCAGCTTGGCTACCGGTGAAAAACTGTTTTTT.

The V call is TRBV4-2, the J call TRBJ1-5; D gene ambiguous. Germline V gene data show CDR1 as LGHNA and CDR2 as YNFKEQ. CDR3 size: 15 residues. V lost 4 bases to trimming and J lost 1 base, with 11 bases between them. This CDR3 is CASSPAPGSNQPQHF. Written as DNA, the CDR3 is TGTGCCAGCAGCCCCGCCCCAGGAAGCAATCAGCCCCAGCATTTT.